The entry below gives a single TCR beta chain sequence along with its context. Its specificity is not known. The CDR3 covers 19 residues. Trimming at V came to 0 bases and at J to 2 bases, leaving 10 bases not matched to a gene. In germline, CDR1 is SGHRS, CDR2 YFSETQ. The repertoire was sequenced with immunoSEQ multiplex PCR; TCRdb's copy has only in-frame clones and lacks some. The top ten hold around 3% of the sample, which has approximately 400,000 clones, roughly 85% seen once. Stated treatment: 19 received Ad26.COV2.S at low or high dose, single or two shots; roughly 5 received placebo; per-sample allocation not given. Sampling occurred on day 63 after the first vaccine or placebo injection. The record originates from a study of Ad26.COV2.S vaccination and SARS-CoV-2 variants. The wider study: The trial was COV1001 and the donor's arm was Ad26.COV2.S.

Findings and limits, study-wide: Considerable breadth of spike-specific CD8+ and CD4+ T cell responses has reportedly been documented following vaccination. Assessments of TCR breadth and depth may have underestimated the total T cell responses.

The V call is TRBV5-1, the J call TRBJ2-1, with 11 bases that match TRBD2. Source: peripheral blood, taken in a trial of Ad26.COV2.S vaccine versus placebo. This TCR was sampled from a person between 18 and 65 years old who received the Ad26.COV2.S COVID-19 vaccine or a placebo. The CDR3 region is CASSLEVRLAGGPYNEQFF. DNA of the CDR3: TGCGCCAGCAGCTTGGAGGTTAGGTTAGCGGGAGGGCCCTACAATGAGCAGTTCTTC.